These 22 T cell receptor beta chains came from one sample sequenced in a study of shared clonotypes between healthy human individuals. The naive CD8 subset, CD45RO-negative cells positively selected for CCR7, excluded terminally differentiated effector memory CD45RA+ cells. Some clones are missing from TCRdb's copy, which holds only in-frame ones; the method was immunoSEQ multiplex PCR. The data hold more than 2 million clones, with approximately 94% observed a single time. Material for sequencing was naive CD8+ T cells sorted from blood. These receptors were obtained from a man between 18 and 29 years old in good health.

This clone has just a few counts. Distinct nucleotide sequences in the sample also encode this CDR3. This chain uses TRBV9 with TRBJ2-3, with a possible D match to TRBD1 (6 bases). Trimming left V 0 bases short and J 3 bases short, with 8 bases between. This CDR3 has 14 amino acids. Germline assignment: CDR1 SGDLS and CDR2 YYNGEE. CDR3 loop: CASSVEGVTDTQYF. CDR3 DNA sequence: TGTGCCAGCAGCGTAGAGGGGGTTACAGATACGCAGTATTTT.

The chain has TRBV23-1 and TRBJ2-7; D assignment may be TRBD1 or TRBD2 (5 bases each). TRBV23-1 is classed as an ORF, of uncertain function. V dropped 10 bases and J dropped 2 bases, with 15 bases sitting between them. This CDR3 comprises 13 residues. The CDR3 DNA reads as TGCGCCAAAACCGGGACGGATCCCTACGAGCAGTACTTC. It yields the protein CAKTGTDPYEQYF.

This clone has just a few counts. The chain carries TRBV13 and TRBJ2-3; 8 nucleotides agree with TRBD2. Germline V gene lookup returns CDR1 PRHDT and CDR2 FYEKMQ (reference sequence). This CDR3 contains 14 residues. After removal of 3 bases from V and 5 bases from J, the junction contained 4 bases not matched to a gene. CDR3 protein: CASSFSGAGDTQYF. The CDR3 DNA is TGTGCCAGCAGCTTTAGCGGGGCGGGAGATACGCAGTATTTT.

The rearrangement uses TRBV28 and TRBJ2-1, with 9 positions matching TRBD2. V gave up 9 bases and J gave up 5 bases; unmatched junction bases: 8. Germline V gene sequence: CDR1 MDHEN, CDR2 SYDVKM. This CDR3 comprises 14 residues. CDR3 region: CASGRAGGNNEQFF. CDR3 nucleotides: TGTGCCAGTGGCCGAGCGGGGGGTAACAATGAGCAGTTCTTC.

V gene TRBV11-3 combines with J gene TRBJ2-1; a possible D gene is TRBD2 (6 bases). Trimming removed 5 bases at V and 8 bases at J, with 13 bases between. This CDR3 is built from 13 residues. The germline CDR1 and CDR2 sequences are SGHNT and YENEEA. The DNA of the CDR3 is TGTGCCAGCAGCCCTAACGGGGGAGATGAGCAGTTCTTC. It specifies CASSPNGGDEQFF.

This sequence joins TRBV27 and TRBJ2-7, with TRBD1 identical over 8 bases. The V segment lost 0 bases and the J segment 5 bases; nucleotides outside the gene matches: 9. This CDR3 has 16 amino acids. From germline, CDR1 is MNHEY and CDR2 SMNVEV (reference sequence). The CDR3 DNA follows: TGTGCCAGCAGTTTATCGTCGGACAGGGTTTCCCACGAGCAGTACTTC. Its translation: CASSLSSDRVSHEQYF.

On this clone: Other DNA sequences in this sample translate to the same CDR3. The chain joins TRBV6-5 to TRBJ2-5; 9 bases fit TRBD1. The CDR3 consists of 14 residues. CDR1 and CDR2 (germline): MNHEY, SVGAGI. Germline trimming cut 6 bases from V and 4 bases from J; bases unmatched to any gene: 6. Here the CDR3 reads CASSLTGGPETQYF. CDR3 DNA sequence: TGTGCCAGCAGCCTCACAGGGGGCCCAGAGACCCAGTACTTC.

Of note for this clone: The same CDR3 arises from other DNA sequences in this sample as well. The chain recombines TRBV4-1 with TRBJ2-7; 10 bases match TRBD1. Germline CDR1 MGHRA, CDR2 YSYEKL. The CDR3 covers 15 residues. The V and J ends lost 3 bases and 2 bases, in that order; junction bases with no gene match: 4. This CDR3 reads CASSQTGTGAYEQYF. The CDR3 DNA reads TGCGCCAGCAGCCAGACCGGGACAGGGGCCTACGAGCAGTACTTC.

The gene calls are TRBV29-1 and TRBJ2-1; 10 bases line up with TRBD2. V lost 3 bases to trimming and J lost 7 bases; unmatched junction nucleotides: 6. CDR1 SQVTM and CDR2 ANQGSEA come from the germline V gene. The CDR3 spans 14 residues. The CDR3 here is CSVDLAGVVNEQFF. The DNA of the CDR3 is TGCAGCGTTGATCTAGCGGGAGTGGTTAATGAGCAGTTCTTC.

With respect to this clone: This same CDR3 is encoded by further DNA sequences in the sample. The V call is TRBV11-2, the J call TRBJ2-7; TRBD1 matches at 10 bases. V shed 3 bases and J 5 bases; nucleotides not matched to a gene: 4. This CDR3 is built from 14 residues. Germline CDR1 and CDR2: SGHAT and FQNNGV. CDR3 loop: CASSFGTGADEQYF. The CDR3 DNA reads TGTGCCAGCAGCTTTGGGACAGGGGCGGACGAGCAGTACTTC.

The J gene is TRBJ2-3, the V gene TRBV7-2, with 12 bases identical to TRBD2. Germline loops: CDR1 SGHTA, CDR2 FQGNSA. This CDR3 comprises 14 residues. Unmatched junction bases numbered 0, after V lost 4 bases and J lost 4 bases. This CDR3 reads CASSWTSGADTQYF. CDR3 bases: TGTGCCAGCAGCTGGACTAGCGGGGCAGATACGCAGTATTTT.

This chain joins TRBV28 and TRBJ2-7, with 8 bases fitting TRBD2. The V and J ends lost 5 bases and 3 bases, in that order; junction bases with no gene match: 6. The CDR3 totals 14 residues. CDR1 is MDHEN, CDR2 SYDVKM, per germline. The CDR3 coding sequence is TGTGCCAGCAGTGGCGCCGGGACTAGCTACGAGCAGTACTTC. Protein: CASSGAGTSYEQYF.

This sequence joins TRBV6-5 and TRBJ1-6; 7 positions match TRBD1. CDR1 is MNHEY and CDR2 is SVGAGI in the germline V gene. The CDR3 is made up of 15 amino acids. Trimming at V came to 0 bases and at J to 8 bases, leaving 4 bases not matched to a gene. CDR3 residues: CASSYSTGTYSPLHF. The CDR3 bases are TGTGCCAGCAGTTACTCGACAGGGACTTATTCACCCCTCCACTTT.

The chain links TRBV9 to TRBJ2-3; the D gene is possibly TRBD2 (6 bases). Germline CDR1 is SGDLS and CDR2 is YYNGEE. The V and J ends lost 4 bases and 0 bases respectively, with 15 bases between them. The CDR3 totals 16 residues. CDR3: CASSPEGLPSTDTQYF. CDR3 DNA sequence: TGTGCCAGCAGCCCCGAGGGACTTCCCAGCACAGATACGCAGTATTTT.

In nucleotides, the CDR3 is TGTGCCATCAGTCCCCAGGCCTGGACTAGCGGATCAGATACGCAGTATTTT. This codes for CAISPQAWTSGSDTQYF. The rearrangement uses TRBV10-3 and TRBJ2-3, with TRBD2 matching 10 bases. Germline trimming cut 5 bases from V and 4 bases from J; bases unmatched to any gene: 12. The germline V gene encodes CDR1 ENHRY and CDR2 SYGVKD. This CDR3 has 17 amino acids.

This clone occurred once. In nucleotides, the CDR3 is TGTGCCAGCAGTGGGGGGCGGGTCACGGCCCAGTACTTC. Its translation: CASSGGRVTAQYF. This sequence joins TRBV6-5 and TRBJ2-5; either TRBD1 or TRBD2 may fit D (6 bases each). The germline gives CDR1 MNHEY, CDR2 SVGAGI. The CDR3 has 13 amino acids. The V end lost 5 bases, the J end lost 9 bases, and 16 bases lay between the germline ends.

The J gene is TRBJ2-7, the V gene TRBV6-5; 10 bases match TRBD1. Trimming took 4 bases from V and 4 from J; bases not matched to a gene: 7. The CDR3 contains 15 residues. The germline CDR1 and CDR2 sequences are MNHEY and SVGAGI. The CDR3 protein is CASSSRQGAYYEQYF. In nucleotides, the CDR3 is TGTGCCAGCAGTTCAAGACAGGGGGCCTATTACGAGCAGTACTTC.

This chain joins TRBV29-1 and TRBJ2-1; 12 bases map to TRBD2. The CDR3 loop spans 15 amino acids. Trimming removed 5 bases from V and 4 bases from J; junction bases left unmatched: 6. The germline V gene encodes CDR1 SQVTM and CDR2 ANQGSEA. The CDR3 loop is CSVPASGGAYNEQFF. In DNA, the CDR3 is TGCAGCGTTCCGGCTAGCGGGGGGGCTTACAATGAGCAGTTCTTC.

The chain carries TRBV2 and TRBJ2-1; D is undetermined. This CDR3 is built from 15 residues. Germline V gene lookup returns CDR1 SNHLY and CDR2 FYNNEI. V lost 1 base, J lost 5 bases, and 12 bases lay in between. The CDR3 DNA reads as TGTGCCAGCAGTGAAGACCAGCTCTCAGACAATGAGCAGTTCTTC. Translated: CASSEDQLSDNEQFF.

The gene calls are TRBV7-9 and TRBJ2-2; 7 positions match TRBD1. J was trimmed by 3 bases and V by 5 bases; bases with no gene match: 6. The CDR3 consists of 15 residues. From germline, CDR1 is SEHNR and CDR2 FQNEAQ (reference sequence). The CDR3 loop reads CASSLDRDHTGELFF. In nucleotides, the CDR3 is TGTGCCAGCAGCCTCGACAGGGATCACACCGGGGAGCTGTTTTTT. The entire variable domain, with the rest obtained from reference TRBV7-9 and TRBJ2-2, is as follows: DTGVSQNPRHKITKRGQNVTFRCDPISEHNRLYWYRQTLGQGPEFLTYFQNEAQLEKSRLLSDRFSAERPKGSFSTLEIQRTEQGDSAMYLCASSLDRDHTGELFFGEGSRLTVL.

The chain couples TRBV6-1 to TRBJ1-4; no firm D call. Germline loops: CDR1 MNHNS, CDR2 SASEGT. The V and J ends lost 7 bases and 0 bases respectively, with 12 bases between them. This CDR3 spans 15 amino acids. CDR3 DNA sequence: TGTGCCAGCACGGGCTCTTCATCAACTAATGAAAAACTGTTTTTT. Translation: CASTGSSSTNEKLFF.

DNA of the CDR3: TGTGCCAGCAGTTCCCCGGGACAGGGGTACCAGCCCCAGCATTTT. Its protein is CASSSPGQGYQPQHF. The V call is TRBV6-6, the J call TRBJ1-5, with 10 bases lining up with TRBD1. V was clipped by 4 bases and J by 7 bases; unmatched bases: 7. CDR1 is MNHNY, CDR2 SVGAGI, per germline (reference sequence). The CDR3 spans 15 residues.